This TCR beta chain is from a study of control samples from healthy donors and cancer patients. V shed 2 bases and J shed 2 bases, with 13 bases lying between them. The CDR3 runs to 17 residues. The V gene's germline CDR1 is SEHNR and CDR2 FQNEAQ (reference sequence). This table comes from immunoSEQ multiplex PCR, and its TCRdb copy is limited to in-frame clones, with some not included. The sample lists 50,000 or so clones; 70% to 90% were seen once. This TCR came from a woman aged 50 to 60 with lung cancer. The gene calls are TRBV7-9 and TRBJ2-6; D remains ambiguous. Sequencing used PBMCs. CDR3 DNA: TGTGCCAGCAGCTTATATTCGACCGCACCTGGGGCCAACGTCCTGACTTTC. This codes for CASSLYSTAPGANVLTF.